The entry below gives a single T cell receptor beta chain sequence along with its context. The entry originates in a study of PD-L1 blockade in urothelial cancer. Turning to the study itself: Patients commenced intravenous atezolizumab, 1,200 mg every 3 weeks, in the mid-2010s. Analyzed time points were 3 weeks (second dose) and 6 weeks after therapy began.

Sequenced by immunoSEQ multiplex PCR; TCRdb stores in-frame clones only, minus some. This table holds tens of thousands of clones, 70% to 90% found once. J lost 4 bases, V lost 1 base, and 14 bases had no gene match. Germline-derived CDR1 and CDR2 are SGHAT and FQNNGV. This CDR3 comprises 18 residues. V usage is TRBV11-2 and J usage is TRBJ2-7; 9 bases fit TRBD1. Sample: PBMCs, taken around atezolizumab (anti-PD-L1) treatment. The receptor was derived from a man in his fifties or sixties with urothelial cancer. CDR3 sequence (DNA): TGTGCCAGCAGCTTAGGATTCACCGGGGGACAGGGTTTTTACGAGCAGTACTTC. It is translated as CASSLGFTGGQGFYEQYF.